The 21 T cell receptor beta chains given below trace back to one sample, sequenced in a study of T-cell memory formation after mild COVID-19. One entry per CDR3 protein results from TCRdb running MiXCR on the 5' RACE reads. The table has roughly 380,000 distinct CDR3 sequences, 28% seen once. Material: PBMCs or a T cell subset sorted from them (not recorded which). The receptors derive from an adult woman who had mild COVID-19 (a few samples of this study predate the infection). Cell type and time point are not known.

This clonotype was picked up one time. V gene TRBV20-1 combines with J gene TRBJ1-1; 9 positions match TRBD1. V shed 3 bases, J shed 5 bases, and the junction held 7 bases outside the gene matches. Germline V gene sequence: CDR1 DFQATT, CDR2 SNEGSKA (reference sequence). CDR3 length: 14 amino acids. CDR3 loop: CSARSGTGLTEAFF. CDR3 bases: TGCAGTGCTAGGTCCGGGACAGGGCTGACTGAAGCTTTCTTT.

There are a few counts of this clonotype. This chain uses TRBV19 with TRBJ1-2; D is perhaps TRBD1 (5 bases). The CDR3 is 15 residues long. The V end was cut by 6 bases, the J end by 1 base, with 15 bases between. Germline lookup yields CDR1 LNHDA and CDR2 SQIVND (reference sequence). The CDR3 region has the DNA TGTGCCAGTAGGCCAGGGCAGTCTTTTAACTATGGCTACACCTTC. Translation: CASRPGQSFNYGYTF. Full variable domain (missing parts from reference TRBV19 and TRBJ1-2): DGGITQSPKYLFRKEGQNVTLSCEQNLNHDAMYWYRQDPGQGLRLIYYSQIVNDFQKGDIAEGYSVSREKKESFPLTVTSAQKNPTAFYLCASRPGQSFNYGYTFGSGTRLTVV.

This clonotype showed up just a few times. The rearrangement joins TRBV6-1 to TRBJ2-5; 9 bases match TRBD1. The germline gives CDR1 MNHNS, CDR2 SASEGT. This CDR3 spans 13 amino acids. V lost 5 bases, J lost 5 bases, and 3 bases stayed unmatched. CDR3 protein: CASSTGGWETQYF. The CDR3 DNA sequence: TGTGCCAGCAGTACAGGGGGCTGGGAGACCCAGTACTTC.

This chain uses TRBV6-2 or TRBV6-3 with TRBJ2-6; D is uncertain. This CDR3 is 17 amino acids long. From germline, CDR1 is MNHEY and CDR2 SVGEGT. V was pared by 5 bases and J by 0 bases, with 14 bases between. The CDR3, as DNA: TGTGCCAGCAGTATACAACTCTTGAGCTCTGGGGCCAACGTCCTGACTTTC. This encodes CASSIQLLSSGANVLTF.

The chain is built from TRBV29-1 and TRBJ2-2; D might be TRBD1 or TRBD2, each matching 5 bases. Germline lookup yields CDR1 SQVTM and CDR2 ANQGSEA. The ends were cut back, 3 bases at V and 3 bases at J, with 11 bases in the middle. The length of the CDR3 is 14 residues. The CDR3 loop is CSVETGTDTGELFF. The CDR3 region has the DNA TGCAGCGTTGAGACCGGGACCGACACCGGGGAGCTGTTTTTT.

The rearrangement links TRBV3-1 to TRBJ2-2; D could derive from TRBD1 or TRBD2 (5 bases each). The CDR3 is made up of 15 amino acids. V was trimmed by 4 bases and J by 6 bases, leaving 15 bases between them. Germline assignment: CDR1 LGHDT and CDR2 YNNKEL (reference sequence). CDR3 coding DNA: TGTGCCAGCAGCCTCCGGGACGCCCATTCCGGGGAGCTGTTTTTT. Its protein is CASSLRDAHSGELFF. Supplemented by reference TRBV3-1 and TRBJ2-2, the full variable domain reads DTAVSQTPKYLVTQMGNDKSIKCEQNLGHDTMYWYKQDSKKFLKIMFSYNNKELIINETVPNRFSPKSPDKAHLNLHINSLELGDSAVYFCASSLRDAHSGELFFGEGSRLTVL.

The chain uses TRBV29-1 and TRBJ2-7, with a possible D match to TRBD2 (5 bases). From germline, CDR1 is SQVTM and CDR2 ANQGSEA. CDR3 size: 15 residues. V was shortened by 1 base and J by 0 bases, with 13 bases between the two germline ends. CDR3 bases: TGCAGCGTTGAAGGTTCTTACACTAGCTCCTACGAGCAGTACTTC. It specifies CSVEGSYTSSYEQYF.

About this clonotype: This may come from a read error, since a much larger clone is one base off. This sequence joins TRBV6-2 or TRBV6-3 and TRBJ2-6; D is unresolved. Germline V gene lookup returns CDR1 MNHEY and CDR2 SVGEGT. The CDR3 is made up of 15 amino acids. The CDR3 DNA follows: TGTGTCAGCAGTTACAGAGTCTCTGGGGCCAACGTCCTGACTTTC. Translated: CVSSYRVSGANVLTF.

In its sample, this clonotype was seen a few times. The chain carries TRBV12-3 or TRBV12-4 and TRBJ1-1, with D possibly TRBD1 on 5 matching bases. The CDR3 length is 12 residues. Trimming pared 4 bases from V and 5 bases from J, leaving 8 bases between. In nucleotides, the CDR3 is TGTGCCAGCAGTTATTGGGGGACTGAAGCTTTCTTT. Its protein product is CASSYWGTEAFF.

This chain connects TRBV5-1 to TRBJ2-3, with D possibly TRBD2 on 5 matching bases. Trimming removed 5 bases from V and 6 bases from J, with 13 bases in between. This CDR3 region has 13 residues. Germline CDR1 SGHRS, CDR2 YFSETQ. The CDR3 sequence is CASREAVGDTQYF. CDR3 in DNA: TGCGCCAGCAGGGAGGCGGTTGGTGATACGCAGTATTTT.

The chain couples TRBV7-9 to TRBJ2-3; 10 bases match TRBD2. Unmatched junction bases numbered 10, after V lost 4 bases and J lost 9 bases. Germline CDR1 SEHNR, CDR2 FQNEAQ (reference sequence). This CDR3 has 15 residues. CDR3 sequence (DNA): TGTGCCAGCAGCTCTAGCGGGAGTCCTACCCCAACGCAGTATTTT. It yields the protein CASSSSGSPTPTQYF.

This rearrangement joins TRBV10-3 to TRBJ1-5; D gene uncertain. Looked up from germline, CDR1 is ENHRY and CDR2 is SYGVKD. V dropped 2 bases and J dropped 0 bases, with 8 bases sitting between them. This CDR3 spans 15 amino acids. The CDR3 coding sequence is TGTGCCATCAGTGAGGGGCAGAATAGCAATCAGCCCCAGCATTTT. Translated: CAISEGQNSNQPQHF.

V gene TRBV10-3 combines with J gene TRBJ1-2, with D unclear. The germline CDR1 and CDR2 sequences are ENHRY and SYGVKD. Trimming took off 6 bases at V and 2 bases at J, with 4 bases between the two ends. This CDR3 is 11 amino acids long. DNA for the CDR3: TGTGCCATCAGGGACAACTATGGCTACACCTTC. Translation gives CAIRDNYGYTF.

The rearrangement joins TRBV5-6 to TRBJ2-1; 11 nucleotides line up with TRBD2. CDR1 and CDR2 (germline): SGHDT, YYEEEE. Losses at the gene ends were 6 bases for V and 0 bases for J; bases not matched to a gene: 5. This CDR3 region has 16 residues. CDR3 residues: CASILSGGDSYNEQFF. The CDR3, as DNA: TGTGCCAGCATCCTTAGCGGGGGGGACTCCTACAATGAGCAGTTCTTC.

This clonotype was observed a single time. The V and J genes are TRBV3-1 and TRBJ2-7; tentatively, D is TRBD1 (5 bases). Trimming took off 2 bases at V and 7 bases at J, with 9 bases between the two ends. Germline V gene data show CDR1 as LGHDT and CDR2 as YNNKEL (reference sequence). The CDR3 contains 12 residues. The CDR3 DNA is TGTGCCAGCAGCCAATTCAGACAGGAGCAGTACTTC. Protein sequence: CASSQFRQEQYF.

The sample holds a few counts of this clonotype. J is TRBJ1-1 and V is TRBV20-1; D unclear. Germline CDR1 reads DFQATT; CDR2 reads SNEGSKA (reference sequence). This CDR3 has 13 amino acids. Deletions cut 3 bases from V and 1 base from J, with 9 bases between. The CDR3 reads CSARPQPNTEAFF. The CDR3, as DNA: TGCAGTGCTAGGCCCCAGCCGAACACTGAAGCTTTCTTT.

There are a few counts of this clonotype. The rearrangement joins TRBV10-2 to TRBJ2-2, with D perhaps matching TRBD1 (5 bases). The CDR3 consists of 14 residues. V lost 0 bases to trimming and J lost 7 bases, with 9 bases between them. CDR1 and CDR2 (germline): WSHSY, SAAADI. The CDR3, as DNA: TGCGCCAGCAGTGAGTCGACAGCCTACGGGGAGCTGTTTTTT. Its translation: CASSESTAYGELFF.

This rearrangement joins TRBV7-8 to TRBJ2-1; 11 nucleotides agree with TRBD2. This CDR3 is built from 15 residues. J gave up 6 bases and V 3 bases, and 4 bases lay outside the gene matches. In germline, CDR1 is SGHVS, CDR2 FQNEAQ. The CDR3 is CASSFLLAGVNEQFF. CDR3 coding DNA: TGTGCCAGCAGCTTTTTACTAGCGGGAGTCAATGAGCAGTTCTTC.

A few counts support this clonotype. This chain links TRBV10-3 with TRBJ2-1; 7 nucleotides line up with TRBD2. Looked up from germline, CDR1 is ENHRY and CDR2 is SYGVKD. Unmatched junction bases numbered 4, after V lost 7 bases and J lost 7 bases. The CDR3 loop spans 12 amino acids. The CDR3 here is CAINGGRNEQFF. In DNA, the CDR3 is TGTGCCATCAATGGCGGGAGAAATGAGCAGTTCTTC.

DNA of the CDR3: TGTGCCAGCAGCGTGGAGACTAGCGGGGGTGAGACCCAGTACTTC. This translates into CASSVETSGGETQYF. The V and J genes are TRBV9 and TRBJ2-5; 12 nucleotides agree with TRBD2. The germline V gene has CDR1 SGDLS and CDR2 YYNGEE. V was clipped by 2 bases and J by 5 bases; unmatched bases: 4. The CDR3 contains 15 residues.

The rearrangement joins TRBV12-3 or TRBV12-4 to TRBJ2-7, with D possibly being TRBD1 (5 bases). Trimming removed 6 bases from V and 5 bases from J, with 11 bases in between. This CDR3 is 12 amino acids long. The CDR3 spells CASREGVHEQYF. CDR3 bases: TGTGCCAGCAGGGAAGGGGTCCACGAGCAGTACTTC.